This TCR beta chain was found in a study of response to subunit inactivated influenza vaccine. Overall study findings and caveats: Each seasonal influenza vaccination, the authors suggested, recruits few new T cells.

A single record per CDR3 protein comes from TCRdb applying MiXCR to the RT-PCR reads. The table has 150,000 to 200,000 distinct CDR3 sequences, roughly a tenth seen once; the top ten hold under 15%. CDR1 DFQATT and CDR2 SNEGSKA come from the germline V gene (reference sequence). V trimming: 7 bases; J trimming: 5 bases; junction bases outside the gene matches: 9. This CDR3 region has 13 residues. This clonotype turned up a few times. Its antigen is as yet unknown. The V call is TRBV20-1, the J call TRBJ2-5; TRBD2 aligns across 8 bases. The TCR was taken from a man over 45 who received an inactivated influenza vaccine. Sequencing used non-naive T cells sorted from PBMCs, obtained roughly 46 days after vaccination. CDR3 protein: CSERTSSRETQYF. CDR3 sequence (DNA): TGCAGTGAAAGGACTAGCTCCCGGGAGACCCAGTACTTC.